This T cell receptor beta chain is from a study of cytomegalovirus exposure and HLA in healthy donors. This CDR3 comprises 13 residues. V lost 6 bases to trimming and J lost 4 bases, with 12 bases between them. The germline CDR1 and CDR2 sequences are SNHLY and FYNNEI. Points on this clone: Its antigen is unknown.

It was with 60 Vbeta and 13 Jbeta primers that the PCR ran. Methods used by the authors: Counted up in a later analysis, unique TCR beta chains came to approximately 77 million, with some 11 million shared. TCRdb's copy holds only in-frame clones and misses some; the assay was immunoSEQ multiplex PCR. That table furnishes V, J and clone size, whereas the DNA furnished D and trimming. Here the sample spans under 130,000 clones, approximately 79% being singletons. Regarding the study as a whole: Later, an analysis showed that TCR beta chains associated with HLA were more clonally expanded than others that were equally common. A link between a missense DCLRE1C variant and TCR beta V- and J-gene trimming emerged from a later analysis.

This TCR was sampled from a man younger than 40 in good health and CMV-seropositive. This chain joins TRBV2 and TRBJ1-2; a possible D gene is TRBD1 (6 bases). Source material: PBMCs. CDR3 nucleotide sequence: TGTGCCAGCAGCGCCGGGACACTCTATGGCTACACCTTC. Its protein product is CASSAGTLYGYTF.